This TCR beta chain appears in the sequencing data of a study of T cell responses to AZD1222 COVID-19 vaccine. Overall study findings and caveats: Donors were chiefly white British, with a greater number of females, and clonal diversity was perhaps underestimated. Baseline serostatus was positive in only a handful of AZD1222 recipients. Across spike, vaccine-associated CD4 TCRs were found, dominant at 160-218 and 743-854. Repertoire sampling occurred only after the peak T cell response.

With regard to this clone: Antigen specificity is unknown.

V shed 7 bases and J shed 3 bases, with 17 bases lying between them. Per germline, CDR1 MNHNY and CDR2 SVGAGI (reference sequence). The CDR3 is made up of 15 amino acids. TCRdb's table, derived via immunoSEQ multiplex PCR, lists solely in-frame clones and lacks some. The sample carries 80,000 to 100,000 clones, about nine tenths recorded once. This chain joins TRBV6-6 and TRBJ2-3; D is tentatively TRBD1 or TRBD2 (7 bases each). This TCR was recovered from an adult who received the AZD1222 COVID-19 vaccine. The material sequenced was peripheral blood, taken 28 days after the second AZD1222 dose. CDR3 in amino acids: CASTPGGVGTDTQYF. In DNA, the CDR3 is TGTGCCAGCACCCCAGGGGGGGTAGGGACAGATACGCAGTATTTT.